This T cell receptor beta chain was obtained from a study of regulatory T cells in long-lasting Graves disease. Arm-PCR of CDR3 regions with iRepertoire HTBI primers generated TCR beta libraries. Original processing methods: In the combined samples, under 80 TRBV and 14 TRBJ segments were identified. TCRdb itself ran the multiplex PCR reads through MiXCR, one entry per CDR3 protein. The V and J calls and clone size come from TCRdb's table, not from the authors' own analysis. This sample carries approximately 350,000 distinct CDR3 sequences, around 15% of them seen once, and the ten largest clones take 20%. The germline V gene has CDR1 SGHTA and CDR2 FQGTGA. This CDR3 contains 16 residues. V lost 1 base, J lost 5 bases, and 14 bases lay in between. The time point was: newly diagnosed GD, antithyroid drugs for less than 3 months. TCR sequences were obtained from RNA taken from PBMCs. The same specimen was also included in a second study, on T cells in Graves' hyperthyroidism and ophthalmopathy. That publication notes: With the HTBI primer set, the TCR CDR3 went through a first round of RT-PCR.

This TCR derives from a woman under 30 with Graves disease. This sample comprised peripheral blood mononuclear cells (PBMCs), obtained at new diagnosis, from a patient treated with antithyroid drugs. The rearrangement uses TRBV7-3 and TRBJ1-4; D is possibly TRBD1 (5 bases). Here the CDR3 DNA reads TGTGCCAGCAGCTTAAATGACGGGACGGGGAATGAAAAACTGTTTTTT. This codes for CASSLNDGTGNEKLFF.